Shown below are 16 T cell receptor beta chains from a single sample sequenced in a study of T cell responses to AZD1222 COVID-19 vaccine (dated by TCRdb to about 2021). Receptor amplification or capture employed the immunoSEQ multiplex PCR assay. What TCRdb holds here is the immuneACCESS table cut down to in-frame rearrangements. Part of the clones is not present; checked against another copy, under half of the missing clones reflect an unresolved V gene, and the others are unexplained. In this sample the table shows about 99,000 clones, roughly 86% of which occur a single time. The ten largest clones take up 3% to 4% of the sample. The time point label, as the study defines it: about 28 days (+/-7) after the second vaccine dose. This sample's treatment or condition label indicates: meningococcal conjugate vaccine given as trial control. The source material was peripheral blood, sampled 28 days after the second dose of the MenACWY control vaccine. These receptors were taken from an adult who received the MenACWY meningococcal vaccine as a control.

The chain employs TRBV7-9 and TRBJ1-6; tentatively, D is TRBD1 (5 bases). The CDR3 runs to 14 residues. Looked up from germline, CDR1 is SEHNR and CDR2 is FQNEAQ (reference sequence). Trimming removed 5 bases from V and 2 bases from J, with 7 bases in between. This CDR3 is CASSRDAYNSPLHF. CDR3 nucleotides: TGTGCCAGCAGCCGGGACGCCTATAATTCACCCCTCCACTTT.

The chain is built from TRBV19 and TRBJ2-7; TRBD2 matches 7 bases. This CDR3 region has 15 residues. From germline, CDR1 is LNHDA and CDR2 SQIVND (reference sequence). V shed 4 bases and J 3 bases; nucleotides not matched to a gene: 9. DNA of the CDR3: TGTGCCAGTAGTAGATCGGGACTAACGCTCTACGAGCAGTACTTC. Its protein is CASSRSGLTLYEQYF.

The V call is TRBV4-2, the J call TRBJ2-3; tentative D call: TRBD2 (5 bases). The length of the CDR3 is 14 residues. Germline-derived CDR1 and CDR2 are LGHNA and YNFKEQ. Trimming cost V 0 bases and J 4 bases, with 8 bases left between them. The CDR3 loop is CASSQEEAADTQYF. The CDR3 nucleotides are TGTGCCAGCAGCCAAGAGGAGGCCGCAGATACGCAGTATTTT.

The chain recombines TRBV10-3 with TRBJ2-3; TRBD2 matches 12 bases. V shed 2 bases and J 4 bases; nucleotides not matched to a gene: 4. Germline assignment: CDR1 ENHRY and CDR2 SYGVKD. The CDR3 totals 16 residues. DNA of the CDR3: TGTGCCATCAGTGAGCCGACTAGCGGGGGCCCAGATACGCAGTATTTT. Encoded protein: CAISEPTSGGPDTQYF.

The chain has TRBV7-2 and TRBJ2-3; 12 bases are a match to TRBD2. This CDR3 is built from 15 residues. V lost 5 bases to trimming and J lost 8 bases; unmatched junction nucleotides: 8. Germline assignment: CDR1 SGHTA and CDR2 FQGNSA. This CDR3 reads CASSDLAGGYVTQYF. CDR3 DNA sequence: TGTGCCAGCAGCGACCTAGCGGGGGGGTATGTTACGCAGTATTTT.

V and J are TRBV7-8 and TRBJ1-2; D is ambiguous. The CDR3 has 13 amino acids. CDR1 and CDR2 from the germline V gene are SGHVS and FQNEAQ. V was trimmed by 0 bases and J by 3 bases, leaving 5 bases between them. CDR3 in DNA: TGTGCCAGCAGCTTAGCCAGGTACTATGGCTACACCTTC. Translation gives CASSLARYYGYTF. The whole variable domain, filled in from reference TRBV7-8 and TRBJ1-2, reads GAGVSQSPRYKVAKRGQDVALRCDPISGHVSLFWYQQALGQGPEFLTYFQNEAQLDKSGLPSDRFFAERPEGSVSTLKIQRTQQEDSAVYLCASSLARYYGYTFGSGTRLTVV.

In its sample, this clone was seen a few times. The chain uses TRBV9 and TRBJ1-2; tentatively, D is TRBD1 (5 bases). The CDR3 length is 11 residues. V lost 5 bases and J 4 bases, leaving 6 bases between the germline ends. Germline values: CDR1 SGDLS, CDR2 YYNGEE. The CDR3 loop is CASRGPYGYTF. As DNA, the CDR3 is TGTGCCAGCAGGGGGCCCTATGGCTACACCTTC.

This chain links TRBV27 with TRBJ1-1; D not resolved. V shed 5 bases and J shed 1 base, with 14 bases lying between them. The CDR3 sequence is 15 residues long. Germline V CDR1 and CDR2: MNHEY, SMNVEV (reference sequence). The CDR3 nucleotides are TGTGCCAGCAGTCCAAAGGCACCAGAGAACACTGAAGCTTTCTTT. It translates to CASSPKAPENTEAFF.

The V and J genes are TRBV4-2 and TRBJ2-7; 9 nucleotides line up with TRBD2. V lost 0 bases, J lost 3 bases, and 3 bases stayed unmatched. This CDR3 contains 15 residues. CDR1 LGHNA and CDR2 YNFKEQ come from the germline V gene. CDR3 sequence reads: CASSQEQRGDYEQYF. The CDR3 DNA sequence: TGTGCCAGCAGCCAAGAACAGCGGGGGGACTACGAGCAGTACTTC.

This clone appeared once. This rearrangement joins TRBV18 to TRBJ2-7; 7 nucleotides line up with TRBD1. Trimming cost V 4 bases and J 2 bases; bases outside gene matches: 5. This CDR3 comprises 14 residues. Germline CDR1 reads KGHSH; CDR2 reads LQKENI. The CDR3 DNA sequence: TGTGCCAGCTCACAGGGACAGCTTGCCTACGAGCAGTACTTC. Its translation: CASSQGQLAYEQYF.

This sequence joins TRBV7-9 and TRBJ2-3; D is possibly TRBD1 or TRBD2 (5 bases each). V was cut by 5 bases and J by 7 bases, with 28 bases left in between. Germline CDR1 SEHNR, CDR2 FQNEAQ (reference sequence). This CDR3 has 18 residues. The CDR3 bases are TGTGCCAGCAGCCGCTATAATCCCGGGACCCAGACATCACATACGCAGTATTTT. Amino acid sequence: CASSRYNPGTQTSHTQYF.

The chain links TRBV12-3 or TRBV12-4 to TRBJ1-2; D possibly corresponds to TRBD1 (6 bases). The ends were cut back, 6 bases at V and 6 bases at J, with 14 bases in the middle. This CDR3 region has 13 residues. CDR3 sequence (DNA): TGTGCCAGCAGGGAAACAGGGTTGGATGGCTACACCTTC. It translates to CASRETGLDGYTF.

This chain uses TRBV23-1 with TRBJ1-4; 8 nucleotides agree with TRBD1. TRBV23-1 is sorted into the ORF group, with uncertain function. This CDR3 comprises 15 residues. The V and J ends lost 6 bases and 5 bases, in that order; junction bases with no gene match: 8. CDR3 residues: CASSPWTGPNEKLFF. For the CDR3, the DNA is TGCGCCAGCAGCCCCTGGACAGGGCCCAATGAAAAACTGTTTTTT.

This clone was detected once. The DNA for the CDR3 is TGTGCCAGCAGCTTGGCGGGGTCCTCCTACGAGCAGTACTTC. This translates into CASSLAGSSYEQYF. V and J are TRBV5-6 and TRBJ2-7; possible D gene TRBD2, 5 bases. Trimming cost V 0 bases and J 0 bases, with 7 bases left between them. The CDR3 is 14 residues long. Germline V gene lookup returns CDR1 SGHDT and CDR2 YYEEEE.

The rearrangement uses TRBV7-9 and TRBJ1-2, with TRBD1 as a possible D gene (6 bases). There are 18 residues in the CDR3. Germline-derived CDR1 and CDR2 are SEHNR and FQNEAQ (reference sequence). V gave up 7 bases and J gave up 0 bases, with 24 bases separating them. CDR3 nucleotide sequence: TGTGCCAGCATCCTTGGGCTGAAAGGACAGTCCTCTAACTATGGCTACACCTTC. Translating it yields CASILGLKGQSSNYGYTF.

The gene calls are TRBV9 and TRBJ1-2; D unresolved. The germline V gene has CDR1 SGDLS and CDR2 YYNGEE. The CDR3 totals 13 residues. The V and J ends lost 0 bases and 6 bases respectively, with 9 bases between them. This CDR3 reads CASSVGQRHGYTF. DNA of the CDR3: TGTGCCAGCAGCGTAGGGCAGCGCCATGGCTACACCTTC.